This entry is about one T cell receptor (beta chain). These data are taken from a study of blood T cell repertoires in COVID-19. As for the study in general: Donors in the United States, Italy and Spain gave samples during acute or convalescent COVID-19. Nucleic acid was either cDNA or gDNA, and it came from T cells, B-cell-depleted T cells, or PBMCs.

V was pared by 3 bases and J by 5 bases, with 8 bases of the junction left unmatched. The germline V gene encodes CDR1 SGHRS and CDR2 YFSETQ. The CDR3 runs 14 residues. Methods used by the authors: Nucleated cell number was recorded as an estimate derived from reference gene primer amplification. Repertoires were generated with immunoSEQ multiplex PCR, while TCRdb's copy carries only in-frame clones and drops some. That table supplies the V and J calls and clone size; D and trimming were determined from the DNA. This table has tens of thousands of clones, around four fifths appearing once. Sample: peripheral blood. The receptor comes from a human donor in a cohort sampled during active COVID-19. The chain joins TRBV5-1 to TRBJ2-7, with TRBD2 matching over 7 bases. CDR3 amino acids: CASSSLLGGNEQYF. In nucleotides, the CDR3 is TGCGCCAGCAGCTCCCTTTTGGGGGGGAACGAGCAGTACTTC. The complete variable domain, with remaining parts taken from reference TRBV5-1 and TRBJ2-7, reads KAGVTQTPRYLIKTRGQQVTLSCSPISGHRSVSWYQQTPGQGLQFLFEYFSETQRNKGNFPGRFSGRQFSNSRSEMNVSTLELGDSALYLCASSSLLGGNEQYFGPGTRLTVT.